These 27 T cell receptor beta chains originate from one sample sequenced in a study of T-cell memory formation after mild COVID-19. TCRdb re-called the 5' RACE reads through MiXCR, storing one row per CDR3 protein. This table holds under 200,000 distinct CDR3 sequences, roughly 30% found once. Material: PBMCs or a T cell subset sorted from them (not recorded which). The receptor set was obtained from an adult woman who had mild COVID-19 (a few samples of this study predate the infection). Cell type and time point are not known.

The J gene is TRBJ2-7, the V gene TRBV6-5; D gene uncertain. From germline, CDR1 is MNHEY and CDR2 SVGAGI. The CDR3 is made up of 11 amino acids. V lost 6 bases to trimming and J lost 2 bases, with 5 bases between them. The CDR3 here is CASRDPYEQYF. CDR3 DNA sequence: TGTGCCAGCAGGGACCCCTACGAGCAGTACTTC.

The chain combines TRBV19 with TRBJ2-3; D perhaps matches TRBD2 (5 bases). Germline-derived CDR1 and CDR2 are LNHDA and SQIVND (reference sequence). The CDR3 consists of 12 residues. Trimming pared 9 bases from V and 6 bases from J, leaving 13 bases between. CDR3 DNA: TGTGCCAGCACTGGACTCGCGGATACGCAGTATTTT. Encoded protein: CASTGLADTQYF.

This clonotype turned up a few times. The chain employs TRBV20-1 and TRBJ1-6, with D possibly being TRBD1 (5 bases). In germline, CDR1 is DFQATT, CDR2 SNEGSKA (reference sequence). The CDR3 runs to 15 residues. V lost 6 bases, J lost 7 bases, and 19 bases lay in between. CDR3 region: CSAPDTAGGNSPLHF. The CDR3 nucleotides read TGCAGTGCCCCGGACACGGCGGGGGGAAATTCACCCCTCCACTTT.

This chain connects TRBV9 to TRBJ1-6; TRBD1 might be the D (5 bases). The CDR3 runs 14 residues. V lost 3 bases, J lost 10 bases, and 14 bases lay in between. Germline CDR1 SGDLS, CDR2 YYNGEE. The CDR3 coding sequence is TGTGCCAGCAGCGAGGGACTTACTGGATCACCCCTCCACTTT. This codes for CASSEGLTGSPLHF.

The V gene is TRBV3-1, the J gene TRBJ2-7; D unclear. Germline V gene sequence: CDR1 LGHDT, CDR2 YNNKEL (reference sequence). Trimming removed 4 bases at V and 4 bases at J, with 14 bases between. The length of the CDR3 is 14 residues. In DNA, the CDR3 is TGTGCCAGCAGCCCAAGTCGACTGGCTTACGAGCAGTACTTC. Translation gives CASSPSRLAYEQYF.

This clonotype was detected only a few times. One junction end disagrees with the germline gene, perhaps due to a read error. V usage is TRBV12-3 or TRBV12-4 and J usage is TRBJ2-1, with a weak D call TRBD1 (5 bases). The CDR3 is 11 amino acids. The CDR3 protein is CASSLGDEQFF. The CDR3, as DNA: TGCGCCAGCAGCCTAGGGGATGAGCAGTTCTTC.

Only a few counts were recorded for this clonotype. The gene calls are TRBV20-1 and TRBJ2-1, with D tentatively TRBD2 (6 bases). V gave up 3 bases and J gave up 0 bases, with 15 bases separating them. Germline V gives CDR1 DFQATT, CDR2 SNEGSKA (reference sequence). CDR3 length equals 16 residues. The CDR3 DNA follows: TGCAGTGCTAGGGAGGCGGGGCGAACCTCCTACAATGAGCAGTTCTTC. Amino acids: CSAREAGRTSYNEQFF.

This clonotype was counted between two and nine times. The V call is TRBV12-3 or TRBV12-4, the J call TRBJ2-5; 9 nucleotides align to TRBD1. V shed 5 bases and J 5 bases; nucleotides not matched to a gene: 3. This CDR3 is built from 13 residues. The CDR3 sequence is CASSATGGETQYF. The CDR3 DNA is TGTGCCAGCAGTGCGACAGGGGGGGAGACCCAGTACTTC.

Here the CDR3 DNA reads TGCAGTGCTGGTACACAGGGTTCGGGCAATCAGCCCCAGCATTTT. Residues: CSAGTQGSGNQPQHF. J is TRBJ1-5 and V is TRBV20-1, with a tentative D call TRBD1 (6 bases). V was trimmed by 5 bases and J by 2 bases, leaving 16 bases between them. The CDR3 sequence is 15 residues long. Germline-derived CDR1 and CDR2 are DFQATT and SNEGSKA (reference sequence).

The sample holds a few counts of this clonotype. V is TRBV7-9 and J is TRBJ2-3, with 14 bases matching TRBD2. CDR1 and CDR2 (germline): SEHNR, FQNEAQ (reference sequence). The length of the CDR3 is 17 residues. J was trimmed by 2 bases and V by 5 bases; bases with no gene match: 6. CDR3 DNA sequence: TGTGCCAGCAGCCCTGGGACTAGCGGGGGCCCCACAGATACGCAGTATTTT. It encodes CASSPGTSGGPTDTQYF.

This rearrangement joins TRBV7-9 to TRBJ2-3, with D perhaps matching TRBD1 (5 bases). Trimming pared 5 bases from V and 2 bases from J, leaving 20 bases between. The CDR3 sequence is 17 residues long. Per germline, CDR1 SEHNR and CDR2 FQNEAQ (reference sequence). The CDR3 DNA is TGTGCCAGCAGCCCGACTGGGGCTTCTACAATCACAGATACGCAGTATTTT. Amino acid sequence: CASSPTGASTITDTQYF.

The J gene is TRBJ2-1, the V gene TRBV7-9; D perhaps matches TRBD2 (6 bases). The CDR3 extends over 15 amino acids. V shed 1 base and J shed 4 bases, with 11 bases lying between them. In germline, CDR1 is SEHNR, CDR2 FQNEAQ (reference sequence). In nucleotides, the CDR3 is TGTGCCAGCAGCTTAGGGCTAGCGATATACAATGAGCAGTTCTTC. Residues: CASSLGLAIYNEQFF.

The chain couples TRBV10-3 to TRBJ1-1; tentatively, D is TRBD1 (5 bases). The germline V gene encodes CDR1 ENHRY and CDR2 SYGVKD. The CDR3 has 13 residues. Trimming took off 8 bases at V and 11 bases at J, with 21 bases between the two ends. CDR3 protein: CAIAGGMGGLAFF. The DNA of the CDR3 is TGTGCCATCGCCGGGGGAATGGGAGGGTTGGCTTTCTTT.

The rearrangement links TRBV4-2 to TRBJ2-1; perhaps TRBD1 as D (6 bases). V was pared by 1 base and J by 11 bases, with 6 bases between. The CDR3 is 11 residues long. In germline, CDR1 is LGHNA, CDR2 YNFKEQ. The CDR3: CASSQGGQQFF. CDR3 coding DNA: TGTGCCAGCAGCCAAGGGGGGCAGCAGTTCTTC.

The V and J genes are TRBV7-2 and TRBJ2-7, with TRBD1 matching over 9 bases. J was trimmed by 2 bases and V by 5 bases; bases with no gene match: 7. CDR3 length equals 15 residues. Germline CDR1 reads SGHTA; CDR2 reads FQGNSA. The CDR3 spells CASSTPGQGPYEQYF. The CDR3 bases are TGTGCCAGCAGCACCCCGGGACAGGGCCCCTACGAGCAGTACTTC.

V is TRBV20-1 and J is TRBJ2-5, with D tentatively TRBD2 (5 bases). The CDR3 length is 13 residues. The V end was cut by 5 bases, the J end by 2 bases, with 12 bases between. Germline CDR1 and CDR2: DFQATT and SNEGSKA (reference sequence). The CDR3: CSAAMDFQETQYF. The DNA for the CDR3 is TGCAGTGCTGCTATGGACTTTCAAGAGACCCAGTACTTC.

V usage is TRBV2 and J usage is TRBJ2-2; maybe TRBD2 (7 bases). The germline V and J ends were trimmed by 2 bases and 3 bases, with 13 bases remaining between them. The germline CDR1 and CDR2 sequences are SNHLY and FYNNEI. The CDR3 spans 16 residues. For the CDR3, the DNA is TGTGCCAGCAGTGAACAGGGGCGGGAGCACACCGGGGAGCTGTTTTTT. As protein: CASSEQGREHTGELFF. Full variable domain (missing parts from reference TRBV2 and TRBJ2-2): EPEVTQTPSHQVTQMGQEVILRCVPISNHLYFYWYRQILGQKVEFLVSFYNNEISEKSEIFDDQFSVERPDGSNFTLKIRSTKLEDSAMYFCASSEQGREHTGELFFGEGSRLTVL.

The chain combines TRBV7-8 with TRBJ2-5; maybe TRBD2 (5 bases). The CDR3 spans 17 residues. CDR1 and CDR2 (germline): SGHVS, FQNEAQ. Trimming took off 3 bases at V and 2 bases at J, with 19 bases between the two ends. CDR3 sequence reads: CASSFGVIGLLQETQYF. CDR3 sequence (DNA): TGTGCCAGCAGCTTTGGCGTCATCGGACTTTTGCAAGAGACCCAGTACTTC.

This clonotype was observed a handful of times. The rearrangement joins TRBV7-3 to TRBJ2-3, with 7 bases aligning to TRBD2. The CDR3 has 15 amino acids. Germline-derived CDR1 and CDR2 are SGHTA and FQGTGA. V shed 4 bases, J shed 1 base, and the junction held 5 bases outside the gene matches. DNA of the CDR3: TGTGCCAGCAGCTCCCCAACTAGCGGCACAGATACGCAGTATTTT. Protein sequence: CASSSPTSGTDTQYF.

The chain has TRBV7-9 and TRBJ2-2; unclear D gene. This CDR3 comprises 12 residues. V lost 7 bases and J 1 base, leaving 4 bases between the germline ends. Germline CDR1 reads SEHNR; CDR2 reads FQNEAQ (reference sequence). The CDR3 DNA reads TGTGCCAGCATGAGGAACACCGGGGAGCTGTTTTTT. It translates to CASMRNTGELFF.

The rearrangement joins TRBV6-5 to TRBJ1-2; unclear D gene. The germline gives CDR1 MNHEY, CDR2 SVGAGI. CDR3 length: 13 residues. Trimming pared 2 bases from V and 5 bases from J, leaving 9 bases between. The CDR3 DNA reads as TGTGCCAGCAGTTACAACCGCGAGTATGGCTACACCTTC. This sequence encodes CASSYNREYGYTF.

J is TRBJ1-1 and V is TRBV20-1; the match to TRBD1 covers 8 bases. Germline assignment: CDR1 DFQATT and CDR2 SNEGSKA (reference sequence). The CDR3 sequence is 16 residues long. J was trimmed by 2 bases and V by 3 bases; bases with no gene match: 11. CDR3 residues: CSARITGTGFNTEAFF. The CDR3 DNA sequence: TGCAGTGCTAGGATCACCGGGACAGGCTTTAACACTGAAGCTTTCTTT.

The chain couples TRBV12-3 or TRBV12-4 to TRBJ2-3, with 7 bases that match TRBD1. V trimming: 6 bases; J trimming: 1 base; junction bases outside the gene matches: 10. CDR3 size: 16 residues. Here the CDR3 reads CASSSRGMTRTDTQYF. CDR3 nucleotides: TGTGCCAGCAGCTCCAGGGGGATGACTCGCACAGATACGCAGTATTTT.

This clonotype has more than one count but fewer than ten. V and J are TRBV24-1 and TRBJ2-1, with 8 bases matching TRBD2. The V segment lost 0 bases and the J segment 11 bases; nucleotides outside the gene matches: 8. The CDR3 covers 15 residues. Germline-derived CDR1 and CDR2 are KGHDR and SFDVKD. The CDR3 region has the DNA TGTGCCACCAGTGATTTGCATAGCGGGAACCCCAAGCAGTTCTTC. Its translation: CATSDLHSGNPKQFF.

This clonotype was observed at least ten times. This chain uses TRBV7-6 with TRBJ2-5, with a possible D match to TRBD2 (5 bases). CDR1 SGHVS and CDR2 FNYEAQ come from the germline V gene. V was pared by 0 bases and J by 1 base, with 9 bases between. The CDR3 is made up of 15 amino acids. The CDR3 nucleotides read TGTGCCAGCAGCTTAGCTAGCCGGGGCCAAGAGACCCAGTACTTC. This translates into CASSLASRGQETQYF.

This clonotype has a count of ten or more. The CDR3 DNA reads TGCGCCAGCAGCTTGGATTCAGGGCCCTACGAGCAGTACTTC. Encoded protein: CASSLDSGPYEQYF. The gene calls are TRBV5-1 and TRBJ2-7; D is possibly TRBD1 (5 bases). Trimming left V 0 bases short and J 2 bases short, with 9 bases between. The CDR3 covers 14 residues. Per germline, CDR1 SGHRS and CDR2 YFSETQ.

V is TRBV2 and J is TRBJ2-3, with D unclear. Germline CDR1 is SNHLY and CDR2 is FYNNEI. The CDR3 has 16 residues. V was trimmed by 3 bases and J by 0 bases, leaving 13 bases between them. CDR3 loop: CASSEWKGPSTDTQYF. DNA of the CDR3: TGTGCCAGCAGTGAGTGGAAAGGTCCTAGCACAGATACGCAGTATTTT.